The 15 T cell receptor beta chains presented below share a single source sample, sequenced in a study of T cells expressing NK-cell markers. TCRdb reanalyzed the 5' RACE reads, giving one entry per CDR3 protein sequence and no DNA. This sample's table has 500,000 to 700,000 distinct CDR3 sequences. The sample comprised blood T cells: a sorted CD56 or NKG2C T cell subset, CD4+ or CD8+ T cells, or bulk PBMC T cells (not recorded which). Receptors originate from a man aged 18-30 years in good health.

V usage is TRBV28 and J usage is TRBJ2-7; the D call of TRBD2 rests on TCRdb alone, since no DNA is present to check it. Germline CDR1 MDHEN, CDR2 SYDVKM. The CDR3 sequence is 16 residues long. CDR3 protein: CASSLFWSPSSYEQYF.

The chain's CDR3 is CASSLQAGGGADTQYF. The chain employs TRBV5-1 and TRBJ2-3; TCRdb indicates TRBD2, and absent DNA this call remains unverified. Germline V gives CDR1 SGHRS, CDR2 YFSETQ. This CDR3 has 16 residues.

The chain has TRBV29-1 and TRBJ2-1; TCRdb proposes TRBD1, but this gene call is untestable without DNA. Germline assignment: CDR1 SQVTM and CDR2 ANQGSEA. The CDR3 extends over 15 amino acids. The CDR3 sequence: CSVRIRDRGFREQFF.

V is TRBV6-2 or TRBV6-3 and J is TRBJ1-3. Per germline, CDR1 MNHEY and CDR2 SVGEGT. This CDR3 has 18 residues. The CDR3 loop reads CASRTRTRLTDSGNTIYF.

CDR3 residues: CASSRYDTTLQETQYF. V is TRBV6-1 and J is TRBJ2-5. The CDR3 extends over 16 amino acids. Germline V gene lookup returns CDR1 MNHNS and CDR2 SASEGT.

The rearrangement links TRBV12-3 or TRBV12-4 to TRBJ2-4; TCRdb names TRBD1, which stays unverified in the absence of DNA. The CDR3 spans 15 residues. The CDR3 reads CASSFQTGIGNIQYF.

The chain uses TRBV29-1 and TRBJ2-5; with no DNA, the TCRdb D assignment of TRBD2 cannot be verified. This CDR3 spans 15 amino acids. Germline loops: CDR1 SQVTM, CDR2 ANQGSEA. The CDR3 here is CSVTRLAGHPETQYF.

The chain uses TRBV4-2 and TRBJ2-1; the D gene TCRdb calls, TRBD2, cannot be checked with no DNA. The CDR3 totals 14 residues. The germline V gene encodes CDR1 LGHNA and CDR2 YNFKEQ. This CDR3 reads CASSLEWGGNEQFF.

The chain has TRBV7-9 and TRBJ2-5; TCRdb gives TRBD1 as the D gene, but with no DNA this cannot be confirmed. The CDR3 is 15 residues long. Germline V CDR1 and CDR2: SEHNR, FQNEAQ (reference sequence). The CDR3 reads CASSLVPRGRETQYF.

The V call is TRBV29-1, the J call TRBJ2-7. The CDR3 contains 14 residues. Germline CDR1 and CDR2: SQVTM and ANQGSEA. CDR3 region: CSVGARLSSYEQYF.

V is TRBV5-1 and J is TRBJ2-1; the D call from TCRdb, TRBD1, cannot be confirmed without DNA. There are 16 residues in the CDR3. Germline-derived CDR1 and CDR2 are SGHRS and YFSETQ. The CDR3 loop reads CASSDRDASSYNEQFF. Looking up the rest from reference TRBV5-1 and TRBJ2-1 gives the full variable domain: KAGVTQTPRYLIKTRGQQVTLSCSPISGHRSVSWYQQTPGQGLQFLFEYFSETQRNKGNFPGRFSGRQFSNSRSEMNVSTLELGDSALYLCASSDRDASSYNEQFFGPGTRLTVL.

The CDR3 region is CSVAPGGTDTQYF. This chain uses TRBV29-1 with TRBJ2-3; TCRdb returns TRBD1, unconfirmable since there is no DNA. This CDR3 contains 13 residues. Germline assignment: CDR1 SQVTM and CDR2 ANQGSEA.

V and J are TRBV6-5 and TRBJ1-1. This CDR3 region has 14 residues. Per germline, CDR1 MNHEY and CDR2 SVGAGI. The CDR3 protein is CASSSLVRNTEAFF.

The rearrangement links TRBV7-2 to TRBJ2-1; the D gene TCRdb calls, TRBD2, cannot be checked with no DNA. Germline V gene data show CDR1 as SGHTA and CDR2 as FQGNSA. CDR3 length: 14 amino acids. The CDR3 loop is CASSLEIAVPEQFF.

J is TRBJ2-7 and V is TRBV4-2; checking the TCRdb D call of TRBD1 is not possible without DNA. Germline V CDR1 and CDR2: LGHNA, YNFKEQ. The CDR3 has 14 amino acids. CDR3 residues: CASRRTGGTYEQYF.